These 20 T cell receptor beta chains came from one sample sequenced in a study of T cell repertoires in cytomegalovirus infection. No antigen has been identified for these receptors. TCRdb independently ran MiXCR on the reads; one entry per CDR3 protein. The sample records approximately 280,000 distinct CDR3 sequences, less than 25% being singletons. The sequencing used cultured PBMCs, collected from culture after CMV antigen stimulation. These receptors were taken from a human donor in good health (CMV status not recorded). Some clones in this sample may be carry-over from other donors' samples.

The table lists this clonotype with a few counts. The chain has TRBV19 and TRBJ2-3; D is possibly TRBD2 (6 bases). CDR1 LNHDA and CDR2 SQIVND come from the germline V gene (reference sequence). The CDR3 runs 13 residues. The V gene lost 5 bases and the J gene lost 11 bases, with 17 bases spanning the gap. Here the CDR3 reads CASSHQGEGGQYF. The DNA for the CDR3 is TGTGCCAGTAGTCATCAGGGAGAGGGAGGGCAGTATTTT.

CDR3 sequence (DNA): TGTGCCAGCAGCCCCGGTGGGAAGCACGGGGAGCTGTTTTTT. This encodes CASSPGGKHGELFF. The rearrangement joins TRBV7-3 to TRBJ2-2; D is unclear. V dropped 5 bases and J dropped 7 bases, with 14 bases sitting between them. The CDR3 is made up of 14 amino acids. CDR1 is SGHTA, CDR2 FQGTGA, per germline.

In its sample, this clonotype was seen a few times. The chain couples TRBV10-3 to TRBJ2-3; 10 nucleotides match TRBD2. This CDR3 comprises 18 residues. V dropped 0 bases and J dropped 2; count of bases not matched to a gene: 8. The germline CDR1 and CDR2 sequences are ENHRY and SYGVKD. The CDR3 loop is CAISESPRGLADTDTQYF. The CDR3 bases are TGTGCCATCAGTGAGTCACCCCGAGGACTAGCGGACACAGATACGCAGTATTTT.

Details on this clonotype: The germline gene is not matched at one end of the junction; a read error may be the cause. The chain joins TRBV12-3 or TRBV12-4 to TRBJ2-4; 13 bases align to TRBD2. This CDR3 has 13 residues. The chain's CDR3 is CASRGPGLAGAGF. In DNA form, the CDR3 reads TGTGCCAGCAGGGGACCAGGACTAGCGGGAGCGGGGTTC.

The gene calls are TRBV7-9 and TRBJ2-1, with D unclear. In germline, CDR1 is SEHNR, CDR2 FQNEAQ (reference sequence). CDR3 size: 13 residues. The germline V and J ends were trimmed by 5 bases and 7 bases, with 12 bases remaining between them. CDR3 residues: CASSTYLGNEQFF. The CDR3, as DNA: TGTGCCAGCAGCACCTACCTGGGAAATGAGCAGTTCTTC.

The V gene is TRBV9, the J gene TRBJ1-6, with D perhaps TRBD1 (6 bases). The CDR3 contains 15 residues. The germline V gene encodes CDR1 SGDLS and CDR2 YYNGEE. Deletions cut 3 bases from V and 9 bases from J, with 16 bases between. The chain's CDR3 is CASSASGGAGSPLHF. The CDR3 DNA follows: TGTGCCAGCAGCGCTTCCGGGGGGGCCGGTTCACCCCTCCACTTT.

This chain connects TRBV7-6 to TRBJ2-5, with TRBD2 matching over 14 bases. Germline-derived CDR1 and CDR2 are SGHVS and FNYEAQ. V lost 6 bases, J lost 4 bases, and 16 bases stayed unmatched. This CDR3 comprises 19 residues. The CDR3 DNA reads as TGTGCCAGCAGATCTCTCCCGGGACTAGCGGGAGCGACGGTAGAGACCCAGTACTTC. Protein sequence: CASRSLPGLAGATVETQYF.

Only a few counts were recorded for this clonotype. The chain joins TRBV6-5 to TRBJ2-1; D unresolved. V dropped 2 bases and J dropped 4 bases, with 6 bases sitting between them. Looked up from germline, CDR1 is MNHEY and CDR2 is SVGAGI. The CDR3 contains 13 residues. The CDR3 DNA sequence: TGTGCCAGCAGTTACAGACCTTACAATGAGCAGTTCTTC. It specifies CASSYRPYNEQFF.

In this sample, this clonotype is medium-sized. The chain joins TRBV7-8 to TRBJ2-3, with TRBD1 matching 8 bases. Germline V gives CDR1 SGHVS, CDR2 FQNEAQ. This CDR3 is built from 15 residues. The V segment lost 5 bases and the J segment 3 bases; nucleotides outside the gene matches: 7. The CDR3 DNA reads TGTGCCAGCAGCGGGGCAGGGGGCTGGACAGATACGCAGTATTTT. Translating it yields CASSGAGGWTDTQYF.

J is TRBJ1-1 and V is TRBV6-1, with 8 bases matching TRBD1. Germline V gene sequence: CDR1 MNHNS, CDR2 SASEGT. The V and J ends lost 0 bases and 7 bases, in that order; junction bases with no gene match: 7. The CDR3 is made up of 15 amino acids. DNA of the CDR3: TGTGCCAGCAGTGAAGCCGGACAGGGCCCCTTTGAAGCTTTCTTT. Translating it yields CASSEAGQGPFEAFF.

The chain links TRBV3-1 to TRBJ2-6; D unclear. CDR3 size: 15 residues. V dropped 7 bases and J dropped 1 base, with 11 bases sitting between them. Germline lookup yields CDR1 LGHDT and CDR2 YNNKEL (reference sequence). The CDR3 nucleotides are TGTGCCAGCAAGATAAGGGAATCTGGGGCCAACGTCCTGACTTTC. Residues: CASKIRESGANVLTF.

V and J are TRBV20-1 and TRBJ1-6, with 9 bases that match TRBD1. CDR1 and CDR2 (germline): DFQATT, SNEGSKA (reference sequence). This CDR3 has 17 residues. V lost 5 bases to trimming and J lost 2 bases; unmatched junction nucleotides: 10. The CDR3 bases are TGCAGTGCTCAAATCCCGGGACAGGGCACCTATAATTCACCCCTCCACTTT. Translating gives CSAQIPGQGTYNSPLHF.

This clonotype has just a few counts. The chain uses TRBV20-1 and TRBJ2-1; either TRBD1 or TRBD2 may fit D (5 bases each). V was pared by 7 bases and J by 7 bases, with 14 bases between. Germline loops: CDR1 DFQATT, CDR2 SNEGSKA (reference sequence). The CDR3 contains 12 residues. The CDR3 sequence: CSGGKSANEQFF. In DNA, the CDR3 is TGCAGTGGGGGGAAATCTGCAAATGAGCAGTTCTTC.

This clonotype was seen ten or more times. The rearrangement uses TRBV12-3 or TRBV12-4 and TRBJ2-1; 10 bases are shared with TRBD2. CDR3 length equals 17 residues. The V gene end was trimmed by 2 bases and the J gene end by 2 bases; junction bases not matched to a gene: 6. CDR3 loop: CASSLRASGSPYNEQFF. The CDR3 bases are TGTGCCAGCAGTTTAAGGGCTAGCGGGAGCCCCTACAATGAGCAGTTCTTC.

Points on this clonotype: One end of the junction varies from germline; a read error may be responsible. This chain connects TRBV19 to TRBJ1-5; D gene unclear. CDR1 and CDR2 (germline): LNHDA, SQIVND (reference sequence). This CDR3 comprises 13 residues. CDR3 protein: CVSQDYGNQPQHF. CDR3 sequence (DNA): TGTGTCAGTCAGGATTATGGCAATCAGCCCCAGCATTTT.

This clonotype was detected ten times or more. This chain joins TRBV7-8 and TRBJ2-7; no definite D call. Per germline, CDR1 SGHVS and CDR2 FQNEAQ. Trimming pared 0 bases from V and 3 bases from J, leaving 9 bases between. The CDR3 length is 14 residues. The CDR3 loop reads CASSLAVAGYEQYF. Written as DNA, the CDR3 is TGTGCCAGCAGCTTAGCGGTCGCAGGCTACGAGCAGTACTTC.

CDR3 DNA sequence: TGTGCCAGCAGTTTATTGAGCTCCTACAATGAGCAGTTCTTC. Amino acids: CASSLLSSYNEQFF. The J gene is TRBJ2-1, the V gene TRBV6-2 or TRBV6-3, with D unclear. V was trimmed by 4 bases and J by 0 bases, leaving 7 bases between them. CDR3 length equals 14 residues. Looked up from germline, CDR1 is MNHEY and CDR2 is SVGEGT.

This clonotype came up many times. Here the CDR3 reads CASSLMSGGNEQFF. CDR3 coding DNA: TGTGCCAGCAGTTTAATGTCGGGTGGCAATGAGCAGTTCTTC. The chain employs TRBV12-3 or TRBV12-4 and TRBJ2-1; D call uncertain. CDR3 length: 14 residues. V lost 2 bases and J 6 bases, leaving 11 bases between the germline ends.

This clonotype was seen only a few times. V gene TRBV6-2 or TRBV6-3 combines with J gene TRBJ2-7, with D possibly matching TRBD1 (6 bases). Per the germline V gene, CDR1 is MNHEY and CDR2 is SVGEGT. The CDR3 covers 14 residues. Trimming pared 4 bases from V and 6 bases from J, leaving 16 bases between. CDR3 sequence: CASSFRTGQGEQYF. DNA of the CDR3: TGTGCCAGCAGTTTTAGAACAGGGCAAGGCGAGCAGTACTTC.

This clonotype was counted only a few times. The V gene is TRBV6-1, the J gene TRBJ1-5; 8 bases align to TRBD1. The CDR3 is 15 residues long. The germline V gene encodes CDR1 MNHNS and CDR2 SASEGT. V lost 4 bases and J lost 6; bases outside the gene matches: 8. The CDR3 region has the DNA TGTGCCAGCAGTGCCGGGACAGGCGCAGGTCAGCCCCAGCATTTT. The encoded protein is CASSAGTGAGQPQHF.